The 5 T cell receptor beta chains listed next were all sequenced from one sample in a study of identical twins listed by TCRdb under 2016. Libraries were built with 5' RACE. The instrument given in TCRdb is Illumina HiSeq 2000. The raw public data were reprocessed by TCRdb itself: fastp quality trimming at Q25, MiXCR clonotype calling, in-frame beta chains only. Records with the same CDR3 protein are collapsed into one entry carrying the most frequent genes and DNA. A total of approximately 410,000 distinct CDR3 sequences appear in this sample, approximately 18% of them only once. Around 10% of the sample rests with the top ten. Sequenced input: naive T cells sorted from blood. The sample's cell subset or site, from its label and the paper: cells isolated with a human naive T-cell isolation kit. Every receptor here comes from a man aged 50-59 years in good health.

About this clonotype: Given a much more abundant clone one base away, this may be a read error. The gene calls are TRBV15 and TRBJ2-3, with 8 bases lining up with TRBD2. V lost 5 bases and J lost 8; bases outside the gene matches: 3. This CDR3 is 12 amino acids long. The V gene's germline CDR1 is LNHNV and CDR2 YYDKDF (reference sequence). The CDR3 DNA reads TGTGCCACCAGCTCCCGGGGGGGTACGCAGTATTTT. This gives the protein CATSSRGGTQYF.

This clonotype was detected many times. V usage is TRBV29-1 and J usage is TRBJ2-5, with D perhaps TRBD2 (5 bases). V gave up 4 bases and J gave up 7 bases, with 19 bases separating them. The CDR3 has 14 residues. CDR1 is SQVTM and CDR2 is ANQGSEA in the germline V gene. CDR3 loop: CSVVRDDRPWTQYF. Written as DNA, the CDR3 is TGCAGCGTTGTGAGGGATGACCGGCCGTGGACCCAGTACTTC.

This clonotype has only a few counts. The rearrangement joins TRBV7-2 to TRBJ2-5; D not certain. Germline CDR1 reads SGHTA; CDR2 reads FQGNSA. Deletions cut 5 bases from V and 1 base from J, with 11 bases between. The CDR3 has 14 amino acids. The CDR3 DNA reads TGTGCCAGCAGCCGCTCGACCTCCCAAGAGACCCAGTACTTC. Its translation is CASSRSTSQETQYF.

V is TRBV27 and J is TRBJ2-5; TRBD1 is a possible D gene (5 bases). This CDR3 has 16 amino acids. Trimming pared 6 bases from V and 5 bases from J, leaving 22 bases between. Germline values: CDR1 MNHEY, CDR2 SMNVEV (reference sequence). CDR3 region: CASRQSTATSGETQYF. The CDR3 nucleotides are TGTGCCAGCAGACAGTCGACAGCCACCTCCGGTGAGACCCAGTACTTC.

The chain carries TRBV4-2 and TRBJ1-2, with 11 bases fitting TRBD1. Germline V gene data show CDR1 as LGHNA and CDR2 as YNFKEQ. The length of the CDR3 is 16 residues. The V segment lost 3 bases and the J segment 3 bases; nucleotides outside the gene matches: 6. The CDR3 is CASSQRRTGGYYGYTF. The CDR3 nucleotides read TGTGCCAGCAGCCAGAGGCGGACAGGGGGCTACTATGGCTACACCTTC.